What follows describes a single T cell receptor beta chain. This table comes from immunoSEQ multiplex PCR, and its TCRdb copy is limited to in-frame clones, with some not included. The data contain about 960,000 clones, around three quarters of them seen just once; the ten biggest clones take up approximately 1.5%. This specimen comes from a study of shared clonotypes between healthy human individuals. Germline V CDR1 and CDR2: SGHTA, FQGNSA. V was shortened by 5 bases and J by 2 bases, with 7 bases between the two germline ends. The CDR3 length is 14 residues. The sequence was collected from a man between 18 and 29 years old in good health. The V gene is TRBV7-2, the J gene TRBJ2-6; D is ambiguous. Input material: memory CD4+ T cells sorted from blood. Subset described: CD45RA-negative fraction. CDR3 region: CASSRSAGANVLTF. CDR3 in DNA: TGTGCCAGCAGCCGCTCAGCTGGGGCCAACGTCCTGACTTTC.